What follows is one T cell receptor (beta chain) and its context. A few counts support this clonotype. Its antigen is currently not known. One base away there is no much larger clone; base qualities are not given. This specimen comes from a study of T cells in Graves' hyperthyroidism and ophthalmopathy (dated by TCRdb to the late 2010s). About the full investigation: Peripheral blood was collected at initial diagnosis, before any treatment. A discovery cohort of 95 to 100 patients, approximately 44 with Graves' ophthalmopathy and under 60 with stable Graves' hyperthyroidism, was used to find distinguishing TCR V-J signatures. An independent validation cohort of fewer than 20 hyperthyroidism patients and 17 patients who later progressed to ophthalmopathy tested prospective prediction of ophthalmopathy. The approximately 100 discovery patients were randomly split 7:3 into training and test sets. The study also compared thyroid tissue and blood T-cell repertoires from more than 5 Graves' hyperthyroidism patients. After sampling, hyperthyroidism patients received methimazole starting at 30 mg daily, and ophthalmopathy patients received high-dose intravenous methylprednisolone. The paper reports TCR Vbeta CDR3 sequencing of more than 120 peripheral blood samples: some 44 ophthalmopathy, under 80 hyperthyroidism and around 17 progressor patients. What the research found in general, with its limitations: In validation, progression to ophthalmopathy was predicted by the model with roughly 71% sensitivity and around 75% specificity, a median of approximately 6.5 months before onset. A 13 V-J signature model separated ophthalmopathy from stable hyperthyroidism, with around 88% sensitivity and 81% to 82% specificity in cross-validation and 80%/75% in testing. Sample size was not statistically predetermined, and blinding of investigators to group allocation was not performed. Most expanded thyroid clonotypes (frequency above 0.001) were also detected in blood, a finding suggesting that blood repertoires may reflect thyroid immune responses.

The TCR beta CDR3 regions were amplified from RNA transcripts. The TCR CDR3 was subjected to a first round of RT-PCR using the HTBI primer set and the Qiagen OneStep RT-PCR kit. Libraries were constructed in a second round of multiplex PCR, after which size selection and purification were performed. Paired-end sequencing of the libraries was performed with 100 bp reads on an Illumina HiSeq2000. Per the original workflow: Raw data were processed with SOAPnuke, discarding reads with adapters, uncalled bases, mean Phred below 15, or no exact constant-primer or identifier match. High-quality paired reads were merged with COPE v1.2.5, and unique nucleotide sequences were defined as clonotypes. MiTCR v1.1 was used to align clonotypes to the IMGT TRBV, TRBD and TRBJ reference segments. The analysis included only V-J combinations with a frequency above 0.0001, which together covered 98% to 99.2% of the repertoires. A TCS score was defined as the ratio of F50 (clonal expansion) to E x V (chaos), with BLOSUM62-based TCRdist applied between CDR3 peptides within each V-J. Welch's t-statistics and random forest reduced 500 to 550 V-J features to 10 to 15, which were used in a naive Bayes classifier (R e1071). In-frame beta chains were kept once TCRdb had trimmed the public reads at Q25 with fastp and called clones with MiXCR. Each CDR3 protein appears once, grouped with its most common genes and DNA. Clone size and V and J calls follow TCRdb, not the original study. The sample yields approximately 630,000 distinct CDR3 sequences; around 15% were counted once. The leading ten clones occupy approximately 3.9% of the sample.

Graves' hyperthyroidism was defined as stable when no progression to ophthalmopathy occurred over 18 months of follow-up. Hyperthyroidism patients were aged 18 to 65 years and newly diagnosed, with disease duration of less than 2 months. Any patient with an uncontrolled infection, another autoimmune disease, pregnancy or lactation was excluded. Clinical symptoms, serum thyroxine and TRAb, thyroid ultrasound, and orbital computed tomography formed the basis for the diagnoses. Ficoll-Paque density gradient centrifugation was used to isolate PBMCs from about 10 ml of fresh peripheral blood. Trizol reagent was used to extract total RNA, and RNA quality was then checked on an Agilent 2100 Bioanalyzer. This clonotype originated in a woman aged 25-40 years with Graves' hyperthyroidism. Sequencing was performed on blood.

The CDR3 is CASSYSGVPGANVLTF. The nucleotide sequence reads TGTGCCAGCAGCTACAGTGGGGTCCCTGGGGCCAACGTCCTGACTTTC. The chain uses TRBV6-2 or TRBV6-3 and TRBJ2-6; the D gene cannot be named for sure. The junction shows trimming of 6 bases on V and 2 bases on J, plus 14 bases between the germline ends. The CDR3 contains 16 residues, cysteine and phenylalanine counted. Left in the record is the CDR3 DNA by itself, 48 bases read in frame from the first base. Based on the germline V gene, the CDR1 and CDR2 sequences are MNHEY and SVGEGT.